The next 21 T cell receptor beta chains were all read from a single sample in a study of cytotoxic CD8 clonotypes in ibrutinib-treated CLL. Using immunoSEQ multiplex PCR, the repertoire was profiled, and TCRdb retains in-frame clones only, with some absent. The sample has roughly 250,000 clones, around 70% seen once. This material consisted of PBMCs, taken after 24 months of ibrutinib treatment. All receptors come from a human donor with chronic lymphocytic leukemia.

This clone has only one observation. The rearrangement joins TRBV19 to TRBJ2-7; 11 nucleotides align to TRBD2. Germline V gene sequence: CDR1 LNHDA, CDR2 SQIVND (reference sequence). The trim removed 4 bases at V and 3 bases at J, leaving 5 bases unmatched. The CDR3 covers 15 residues. This chain's CDR3 is CASSNTGLAGYEQYF. The CDR3 nucleotides read TGTGCCAGTAGTAACACTGGACTAGCGGGCTACGAGCAGTACTTC.

The chain recombines TRBV30 with TRBJ2-5; TRBD2 might be the D (6 bases). This CDR3 region has 14 residues. CDR1 and CDR2 from the germline V gene are GTSNPN and SVGIG (reference sequence). Trimming removed 3 bases at V and 5 bases at J, with 16 bases between. The CDR3 DNA reads TGTGCCTGGAGCCCCGGCGGAGGGGCTGAGACCCAGTACTTC. This sequence encodes CAWSPGGGAETQYF.

In its sample, this clone was seen a few times. The chain is built from TRBV4-2 and TRBJ1-5, with D possibly matching TRBD1 (6 bases). Germline CDR1 reads LGHNA; CDR2 reads YNFKEQ. Trimming pared 0 bases from V and 1 base from J, leaving 10 bases between. The CDR3 length is 16 residues. The CDR3 reads CASSQDRTGSNQPQHF. CDR3 nucleotide sequence: TGTGCCAGCAGCCAAGATCGAACAGGGAGCAATCAGCCCCAGCATTTT.

This clone has a handful of counts. The chain carries TRBV20-1 and TRBJ2-5; D is ambiguous. The ends were cut back, 7 bases at V and 0 bases at J, with 6 bases in the middle. This CDR3 comprises 11 residues. Germline V gene lookup returns CDR1 DFQATT and CDR2 SNEGSKA (reference sequence). CDR3 sequence: CSGKNQETQYF. The CDR3 region has the DNA TGCAGTGGGAAGAACCAAGAGACCCAGTACTTC.

The chain joins TRBV6-1 to TRBJ2-7; 8 nucleotides agree with TRBD2. The junction had 10 bases not matched to a gene; V was cut back by 1 base and J by 2 bases. From germline, CDR1 is MNHNS and CDR2 SASEGT. The CDR3 sequence is 17 residues long. The CDR3 loop is CASSEGPYSGDPYEQYF. The CDR3 DNA reads TGTGCCAGCAGTGAAGGCCCCTATAGCGGGGACCCCTACGAGCAGTACTTC.

The chain is built from TRBV6-5 and TRBJ2-1; the D is unclear. Germline CDR1 MNHEY, CDR2 SVGAGI. Deletions cut 8 bases from V and 8 bases from J, with 10 bases between. This CDR3 has 11 residues. For the CDR3, the DNA is TGTGCCAGCGGACGGGTCGATGAGCAGTTCTTC. It specifies CASGRVDEQFF.

The chain links TRBV4-3 to TRBJ2-7; TRBD2 matches 12 bases. The CDR3 contains 17 residues. Germline-derived CDR1 and CDR2 are LGHNA and YSLEER. J was trimmed by 2 bases and V by 3 bases; bases with no gene match: 8. CDR3 sequence reads: CASSQGRLAGVAYEQYF. CDR3 bases: TGCGCCAGCAGCCAGGGTAGACTAGCGGGAGTTGCCTACGAGCAGTACTTC.

This clone was seen only a few times. The chain combines TRBV5-1 with TRBJ2-5; D is uncertain. The germline V gene encodes CDR1 SGHRS and CDR2 YFSETQ. V shed 2 bases and J shed 4 bases, with 12 bases lying between them. The CDR3 totals 14 residues. This CDR3 is CASSFMIQRETQYF. The CDR3 DNA is TGCGCCAGCAGCTTCATGATCCAACGAGAGACCCAGTACTTC.

This chain links TRBV30 with TRBJ1-4, with TRBD1 identical over 9 bases. This CDR3 comprises 14 residues. The germline V gene has CDR1 GTSNPN and CDR2 SVGIG (reference sequence). With V trimmed by 8 bases and J by 8 bases, 12 bases remained unmatched. The DNA for the CDR3 is TGTGCCCTTGAAAGCGGGACAGGGCCAGAAAAACTGTTTTTT. Translated, it gives CALESGTGPEKLFF.

This chain joins TRBV29-1 and TRBJ1-1; the D gene is possibly TRBD1 (5 bases). Germline CDR1 and CDR2: SQVTM and ANQGSEA. Trimming left V 7 bases short and J 1 base short, with 25 bases between. The CDR3 contains 17 residues. The CDR3 loop is CSGCFDGTSRPNTEAFF. CDR3 sequence (DNA): TGCAGCGGGTGCTTCGATGGGACCTCCCGTCCGAACACTGAAGCTTTCTTT.

This chain uses TRBV2 with TRBJ1-5, with 10 bases identical to TRBD1. Looked up from germline, CDR1 is SNHLY and CDR2 is FYNNEI. V lost 4 bases to trimming and J lost 4 bases; unmatched junction nucleotides: 7. The CDR3 extends over 16 amino acids. CDR3 residues: CASSGRTGGRNQPQHF. The CDR3 DNA sequence: TGTGCCAGCAGTGGTCGGACAGGGGGGCGAAATCAGCCCCAGCATTTT.

This chain links TRBV11-2 with TRBJ2-7; D remains ambiguous. The germline V gene has CDR1 SGHAT and CDR2 FQNNGV. CDR3 length equals 13 residues. V shed 1 base and J shed 6 bases, with 10 bases lying between them. The CDR3 is CASSLGLQGEQYF. The CDR3 DNA reads as TGTGCCAGCAGCTTAGGTCTCCAAGGCGAGCAGTACTTC.

This chain uses TRBV29-1 with TRBJ2-1; D might be TRBD2 (5 bases). CDR1 and CDR2 from the germline V gene are SQVTM and ANQGSEA. Trimming removed 4 bases at V and 7 bases at J, with 17 bases between. CDR3 length: 14 amino acids. The CDR3, as DNA: TGCAGCGTTGGCCCCTCGGGGTTGGGTAATGAGCAGTTCTTC. Translated: CSVGPSGLGNEQFF.

The chain links TRBV6-5 to TRBJ2-7; 9 bases align to TRBD1. Trimming cost V 2 bases and J 1 base; bases outside gene matches: 3. Germline values: CDR1 MNHEY, CDR2 SVGAGI. The CDR3 covers 15 residues. This CDR3 reads CASSYRGQGSYEQYF. The DNA for the CDR3 is TGTGCCAGCAGTTACCGGGGACAGGGATCCTACGAGCAGTACTTC.

The V call is TRBV13, the J call TRBJ2-1, with a weak D call TRBD2 (6 bases). This CDR3 region has 13 residues. The V gene lost 6 bases and the J gene lost 8 bases, with 14 bases spanning the gap. Germline V CDR1 and CDR2: PRHDT, FYEKMQ (reference sequence). CDR3 protein: CASSRDWGDEQFF. DNA of the CDR3: TGTGCCAGCAGTAGGGACTGGGGCGATGAGCAGTTCTTC.

The J gene is TRBJ2-3, the V gene TRBV7-6, with D possibly being TRBD1 or TRBD2 (5 bases each). This CDR3 is 16 amino acids long. Germline CDR1 SGHVS, CDR2 FNYEAQ. V was pared by 5 bases and J by 0 bases, with 15 bases between. This CDR3 is CASSLPGTSSTDTQYF. The CDR3 DNA follows: TGTGCCAGCAGCCTCCCGGGGACGTCTAGCACAGATACGCAGTATTTT. The whole variable domain, filled in from reference TRBV7-6 and TRBJ2-3, reads GAGVSQSPRYKVTKRGQDVALRCDPISGHVSLYWYRQALGQGPEFLTYFNYEAQQDKSGLPNDRFSAERPEGSISTLTIQRTEQRDSAMYRCASSLPGTSSTDTQYFGPGTRLTVL.

This chain joins TRBV6-5 and TRBJ2-7; D unclear. Germline CDR1 is MNHEY and CDR2 is SVGAGI. The ends were cut back, 8 bases at V and 0 bases at J, with 8 bases in the middle. This CDR3 has 12 amino acids. CDR3 in amino acids: CASGDFSYEQYF. The CDR3 DNA follows: TGTGCCAGCGGGGATTTCTCCTACGAGCAGTACTTC.

J is TRBJ2-7 and V is TRBV6-5; 7 bases map to TRBD2. Trimming at V came to 3 bases and at J to 0 bases, leaving 5 bases not matched to a gene. This CDR3 is 15 amino acids long. CDR1 is MNHEY and CDR2 is SVGAGI in the germline V gene. The CDR3 DNA reads as TGTGCCAGCAGTTATAGCGGGCCGTCCTCCTACGAGCAGTACTTC. It codes for CASSYSGPSSYEQYF.

This clone has a single count. V and J are TRBV9 and TRBJ2-2; no clear D gene. The CDR3 has 13 amino acids. Trimming stripped 2 bases from V and 7 bases from J, with 9 bases between. Per germline, CDR1 SGDLS and CDR2 YYNGEE. Here the CDR3 reads CASSVLGIGELFF. In DNA form, the CDR3 reads TGTGCCAGCAGCGTTCTAGGGATCGGGGAGCTGTTTTTT.

V gene TRBV29-1 combines with J gene TRBJ1-3; D is unresolved. The CDR3 extends over 14 amino acids. Trimming removed 2 bases at V and 1 base at J, with 9 bases between. Germline-derived CDR1 and CDR2 are SQVTM and ANQGSEA. CDR3 residues: CSVESPDSGNTIYF. The DNA of the CDR3 is TGCAGCGTTGAAAGTCCGGATTCTGGAAACACCATATATTTT.

J is TRBJ1-5 and V is TRBV4-1; no reliable D call. V was clipped by 0 bases and J by 2 bases, with 8 bases between them. Germline V gene sequence: CDR1 MGHRA, CDR2 YSYEKL. There are 15 residues in the CDR3. Here the CDR3 DNA reads TGCGCCAGCAGCCAAGATCAGGTCGGCAATCAGCCCCAGCATTTT. Encoded protein: CASSQDQVGNQPQHF.